These T cell receptor beta chains were read from a single sample in a study of identical twins. TCRdb redid the calling of the 5' RACE reads with MiXCR, one entry per CDR3 protein. The sample includes roughly 1,500,000 distinct CDR3 sequences, roughly 35% of them seen just once. The sequenced sample consisted of cord blood. All receptors derive from a newborn girl in good health. The CDR3 runs from the conserved cysteine through the conserved F or W. A D gene is named only where the DNA matches it firmly. Expanded clones get a size class; other rows say once, few or many, or leave the size out.

V: TRBV7-9
D: NA
size: few
J: TRBJ1-4
DNA: TGTGCCAGCAGCCCAAGGGCCCAAGTCGAAAAACTGTTTTTT
CDR3: CASSPRAQVEKLFF

V: TRBV20-1
D: TRBD2
size: NA
J: TRBJ2-1
DNA: TGCAGTGCTAGACGTACTTCAGCGGGGGGGAGAGAGCAGTTCTTC
CDR3: CSARRTSAGGREQFF

V: TRBV27
D: NA
size: few
J: TRBJ2-1
DNA: TGTGCCAGCAGTTTTCTTAACAGGGGAGGGGACAATGAGCAGTTCTTC
CDR3: CASSFLNRGGDNEQFF

V: TRBV10-3
D: TRBD1
size: few
J: TRBJ1-6
DNA: TGTGCCATCGGGGGTCAGGGGGATAATTCACCCCTCCACTTT
CDR3: CAIGGQGDNSPLHF

V: TRBV3-1
D: TRBD1
size: few
J: TRBJ1-1
DNA: TGTGCCAGCAGGTACAGGGGAGGGAGCACTGAAGCTTTCTTT
CDR3: CASRYRGGSTEAFF

V: TRBV28
D: NA
size: few
J: TRBJ2-7
DNA: TGTGCCAGCAGGCAGGGGACGGTTACCTACGAGCAGTACTTC
CDR3: CASRQGTVTYEQYF

V: TRBV15
D: NA
size: NA
J: TRBJ1-3
DNA: TGTGCCACCAGCCCTGATCTTGGAAACACCATATATTTT
CDR3: CATSPDLGNTIYF

V: TRBV3-1
D: NA
size: few
J: TRBJ1-2
DNA: TGTGCCAGCAGCCAAGACGGGAGAACTAACTATGGCTACACCTTC
CDR3: CASSQDGRTNYGYTF

V: TRBV29-1
D: NA
size: few
J: TRBJ2-5
DNA: TGCAGCGTTGGTTCCCTCAGGGTCGGGGAGACCCAGTACTTC
CDR3: CSVGSLRVGETQYF

V: TRBV21-1
D: NA
size: NA
J: TRBJ1-1
DNA: TGTGCCAGCAGCAAAAGGTTTGCTGTGGTCGGGAACACTGAAGCTTTCTTT
CDR3: CASSKRFAVVGNTEAFF

V: TRBV3-1
D: NA
size: few
J: TRBJ2-7
DNA: TGTGCCAGCAGCCAAACCCCCTCCGGATCCTACGAGCAGTACTTC
CDR3: CASSQTPSGSYEQYF

V: TRBV29-1
D: NA
size: few
J: TRBJ1-1
DNA: TGCAGCGTCCCAGAGGGGAACACTGAAGCTTTCTTT
CDR3: CSVPEGNTEAFF

V: TRBV5-1
D: TRBD1
size: NA
J: TRBJ2-6
DNA: TGCGTCAGCAGCTCCCGGACAGGCTCTGGGGCCAACGTCCTGACTTTC
CDR3: CVSSSRTGSGANVLTF

V: TRBV2
D: NA
size: NA
J: TRBJ2-3
DNA: TGTGCCAGCGTGATTGCAGGGAGATTCACAGATACGCAGTATTTT
CDR3: CASVIAGRFTDTQYF

V: TRBV7-9
D: NA
size: NA
J: TRBJ1-1
DNA: TGTGCCAGCAGCTTAGCGGTCGACGTTGAAGTTTTCTTT
CDR3: CASSLAVDVEVFF

V: TRBV4-2
D: TRBD2
size: few
J: TRBJ2-1
DNA: TGTGCCAGCAGCCCCACCGGGACTAGAGCCTACAATGAGCAGTTCTTC
CDR3: CASSPTGTRAYNEQFF

V: TRBV7-9
D: TRBD1
size: NA
J: TRBJ1-5
DNA: TGTGCCAGCAGCTCGATGGGACAGAGCAATCAGCCCCAGCATTTT
CDR3: CASSSMGQSNQPQHF